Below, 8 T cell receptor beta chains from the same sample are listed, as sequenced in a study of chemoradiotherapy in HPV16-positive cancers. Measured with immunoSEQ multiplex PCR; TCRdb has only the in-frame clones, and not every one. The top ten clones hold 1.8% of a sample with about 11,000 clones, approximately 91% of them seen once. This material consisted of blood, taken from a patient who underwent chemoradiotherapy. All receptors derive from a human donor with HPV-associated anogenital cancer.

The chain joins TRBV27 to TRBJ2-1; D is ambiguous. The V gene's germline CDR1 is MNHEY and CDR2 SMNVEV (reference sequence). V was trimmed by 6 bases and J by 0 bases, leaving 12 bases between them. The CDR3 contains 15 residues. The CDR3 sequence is CASSLQQSSYNEQFF. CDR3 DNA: TGTGCCAGCAGCCTCCAGCAGAGCTCCTACAATGAGCAGTTCTTC.

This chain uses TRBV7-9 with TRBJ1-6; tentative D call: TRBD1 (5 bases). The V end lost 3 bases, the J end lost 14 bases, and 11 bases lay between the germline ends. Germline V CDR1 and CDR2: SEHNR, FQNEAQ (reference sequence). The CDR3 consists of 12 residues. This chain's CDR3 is CASSLEGRALHF. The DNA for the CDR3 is TGTGCCAGCAGCTTGGAGGGCAGGGCCCTCCACTTT.

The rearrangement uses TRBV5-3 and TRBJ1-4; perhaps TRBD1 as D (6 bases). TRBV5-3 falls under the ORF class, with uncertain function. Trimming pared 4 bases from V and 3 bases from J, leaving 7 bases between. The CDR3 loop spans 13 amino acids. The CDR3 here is CARSGGPNEKLFF. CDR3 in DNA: TGTGCCAGAAGCGGGGGCCCTAATGAAAAACTGTTTTTT.

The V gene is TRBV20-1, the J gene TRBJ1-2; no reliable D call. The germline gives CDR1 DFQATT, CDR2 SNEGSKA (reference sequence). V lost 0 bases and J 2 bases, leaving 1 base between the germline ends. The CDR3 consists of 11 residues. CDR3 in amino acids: CSARENYGYTF. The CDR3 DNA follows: TGCAGTGCTAGAGAAAACTATGGCTACACCTTC.

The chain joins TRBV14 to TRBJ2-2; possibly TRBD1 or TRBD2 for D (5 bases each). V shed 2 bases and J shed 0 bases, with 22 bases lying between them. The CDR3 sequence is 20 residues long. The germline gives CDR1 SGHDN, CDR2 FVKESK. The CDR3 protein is CASSQNTIFGTASNTGELFF. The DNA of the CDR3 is TGTGCCAGCAGCCAAAATACGATCTTCGGGACGGCTTCGAACACCGGGGAGCTGTTTTTT.

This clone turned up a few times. DNA of the CDR3: TGTGCCAGCAGCTTTGCGACGGACAGCTCCTATAATTCACCCCTCCACTTT. Amino acid sequence: CASSFATDSSYNSPLHF. This rearrangement joins TRBV7-9 to TRBJ1-6; the D gene is possibly TRBD1 (6 bases). V lost 3 bases and J 0 bases, leaving 12 bases between the germline ends. Per the germline V gene, CDR1 is SEHNR and CDR2 is FQNEAQ (reference sequence). This CDR3 is 17 amino acids long.

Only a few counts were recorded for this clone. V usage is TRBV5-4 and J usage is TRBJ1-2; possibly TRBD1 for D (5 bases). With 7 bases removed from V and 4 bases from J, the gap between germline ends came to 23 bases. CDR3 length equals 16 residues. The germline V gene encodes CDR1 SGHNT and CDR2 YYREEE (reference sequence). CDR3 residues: CASVPGGARGGYGYTF. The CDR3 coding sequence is TGTGCCAGCGTACCAGGTGGGGCCCGCGGAGGCTATGGCTACACCTTC.

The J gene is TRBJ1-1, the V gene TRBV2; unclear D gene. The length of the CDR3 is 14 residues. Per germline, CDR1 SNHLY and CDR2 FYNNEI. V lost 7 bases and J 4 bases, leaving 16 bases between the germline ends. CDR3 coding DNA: TGTGCCAGCACTGGACTCCGCCGCGGCACTGAAGCTTTCTTT. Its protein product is CASTGLRRGTEAFF.